This T cell receptor (beta chain) was sequenced during a study of graft-versus-host responses after intestinal transplantation. Study background: Tacrolimus plus steroids were given to all recipients for about 3 years, preceded by anti-thymocyte globulin induction.

Study findings and constraints: The marrow of recipients harbored GvH clones, and ileum or blood showed some of them first.

In regard to this clone: Its matching antigen is unknown.

TCRdb's copy holds only in-frame clones and misses some; the assay was immunoSEQ multiplex PCR. The sample records 85,000 to 100,000 clones, 90% to 95% being singletons. The sequenced sample was unstimulated CD8+ T cells sorted from spleen or lymph node cells, obtained before intestinal transplant. This TCR was sampled from a human donor who received an intestinal transplant.

CDR3 sequence: CASSPRGTDYEQYF. The CDR3 DNA sequence: TGTGCCAGCAGCCCGCGGGGGACGGACTACGAGCAGTACTTC. The chain carries TRBV9 and TRBJ2-7, with 7 nucleotides matching TRBD2. The CDR3 is 14 amino acids. The junction had 7 bases not matched to a gene; V was cut back by 4 bases and J by 3 bases. CDR1 and CDR2 (germline): SGDLS, YYNGEE.